This T cell receptor beta chain was profiled in a study of T cell responses to AZD1222 COVID-19 vaccine. The data were produced by immunoSEQ multiplex PCR, yet TCRdb's version contains in-frame clones alone and is incomplete. The table lists 150,000 to 200,000 clones, 80% to 90% of them singletons. The CDR3 consists of 15 residues. Trimming pared 6 bases from V and 9 bases from J, leaving 18 bases between. The germline V gene has CDR1 MNHEY and CDR2 SVGAGI. The specimen comprised peripheral blood, sampled 28 days after the second AZD1222 dose. This clonotype was obtained from an adult who received the AZD1222 COVID-19 vaccine. The V call is TRBV6-5, the J call TRBJ1-6; D gene ambiguous. CDR3 bases: TGTGCCAGCAGAAAGGACCCAGTTGTAGGTTCACCCCTCCACTTT. Its translation: CASRKDPVVGSPLHF.